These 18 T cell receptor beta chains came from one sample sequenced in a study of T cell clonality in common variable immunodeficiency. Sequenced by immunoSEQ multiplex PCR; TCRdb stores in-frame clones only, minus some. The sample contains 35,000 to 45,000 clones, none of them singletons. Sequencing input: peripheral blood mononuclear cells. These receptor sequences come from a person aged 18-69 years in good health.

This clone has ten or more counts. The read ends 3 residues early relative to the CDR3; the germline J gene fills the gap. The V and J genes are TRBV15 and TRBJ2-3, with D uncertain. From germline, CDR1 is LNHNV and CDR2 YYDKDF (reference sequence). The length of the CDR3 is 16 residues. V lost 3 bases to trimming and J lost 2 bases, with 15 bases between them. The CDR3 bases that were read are TGTGCCACCAGCAGTCCTAGGAATACCCCCACAGATACG. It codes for CATSSPRNTPTDT. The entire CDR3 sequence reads CATSSPRNTPTDTQYF. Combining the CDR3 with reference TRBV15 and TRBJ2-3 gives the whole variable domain DAMVIQNPRYQVTQFGKPVTLSCSQTLNHNVMYWYQQKSSQAPKLLFHYYDKDFNNEADTPDNFQSRRPNTSFCFLDIRSPGLGDTAMYLCATSSPRNTPTDTQYFGPGTRLTVL.

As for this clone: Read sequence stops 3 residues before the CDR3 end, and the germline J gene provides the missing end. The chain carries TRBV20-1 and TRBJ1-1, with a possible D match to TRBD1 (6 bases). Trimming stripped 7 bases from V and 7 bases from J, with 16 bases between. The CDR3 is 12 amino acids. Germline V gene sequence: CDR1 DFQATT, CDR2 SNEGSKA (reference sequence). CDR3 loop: CSVNRDYLEAFF. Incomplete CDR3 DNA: TGCAGTGTAAACAGGGACTACCTTGAA.

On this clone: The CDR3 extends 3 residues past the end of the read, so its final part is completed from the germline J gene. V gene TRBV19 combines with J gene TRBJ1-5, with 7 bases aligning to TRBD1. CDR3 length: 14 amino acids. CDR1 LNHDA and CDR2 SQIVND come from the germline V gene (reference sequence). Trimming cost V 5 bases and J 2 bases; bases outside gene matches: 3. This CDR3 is CASSPDRGNQPQHF. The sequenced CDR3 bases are TGTGCCAGTAGTCCCGACAGGGGCAATCAGCCC. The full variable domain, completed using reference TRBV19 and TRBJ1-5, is DGGITQSPKYLFRKEGQNVTLSCEQNLNHDAMYWYRQDPGQGLRLIYYSQIVNDFQKGDIAEGYSVSREKKESFPLTVTSAQKNPTAFYLCASSPDRGNQPQHFGDGTRLSIL.

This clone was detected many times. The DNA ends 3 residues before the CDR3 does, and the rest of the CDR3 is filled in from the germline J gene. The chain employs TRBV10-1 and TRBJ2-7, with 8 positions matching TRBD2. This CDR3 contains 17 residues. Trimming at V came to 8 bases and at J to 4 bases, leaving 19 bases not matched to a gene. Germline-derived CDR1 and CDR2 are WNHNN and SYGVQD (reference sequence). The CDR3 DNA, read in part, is TGCGCCAGCGACGGGGGTAGCGGGAATAGTGTGCGATACGAG. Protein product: CASDGGSGNSVRYE. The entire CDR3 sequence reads CASDGGSGNSVRYEQYF.

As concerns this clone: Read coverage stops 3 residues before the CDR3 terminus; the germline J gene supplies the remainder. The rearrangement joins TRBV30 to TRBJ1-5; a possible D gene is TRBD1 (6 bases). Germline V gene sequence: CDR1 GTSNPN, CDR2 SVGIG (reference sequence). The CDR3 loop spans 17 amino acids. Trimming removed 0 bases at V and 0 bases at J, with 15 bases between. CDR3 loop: CAWSVRRTALSNQPQHF. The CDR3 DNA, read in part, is TGTGCCTGGAGTGTACGCCGGACAGCTCTTAGCAATCAGCCC.

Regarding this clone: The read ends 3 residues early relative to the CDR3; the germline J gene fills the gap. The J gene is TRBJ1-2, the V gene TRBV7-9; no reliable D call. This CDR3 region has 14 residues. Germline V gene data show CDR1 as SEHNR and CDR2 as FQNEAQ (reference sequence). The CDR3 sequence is CASSFRGNSYDYTF. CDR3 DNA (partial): TGTGCCAGCAGCTTTCGCGGGAACTCCTACGAC.

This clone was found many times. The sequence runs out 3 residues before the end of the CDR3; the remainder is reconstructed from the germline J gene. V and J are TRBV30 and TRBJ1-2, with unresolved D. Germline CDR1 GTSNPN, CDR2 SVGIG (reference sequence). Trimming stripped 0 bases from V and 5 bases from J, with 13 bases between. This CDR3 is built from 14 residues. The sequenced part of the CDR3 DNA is TGTGCCTGGAGTGTAGCAGCAGGCCGGTATGGC. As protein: CAWSVAAGRYG. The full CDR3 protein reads CAWSVAAGRYGYTF.

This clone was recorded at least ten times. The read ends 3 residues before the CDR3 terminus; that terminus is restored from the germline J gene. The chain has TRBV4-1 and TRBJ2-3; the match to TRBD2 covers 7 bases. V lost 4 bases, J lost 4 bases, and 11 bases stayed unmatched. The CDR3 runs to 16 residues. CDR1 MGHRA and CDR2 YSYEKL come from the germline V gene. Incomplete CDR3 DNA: TGCGCCAGCAGCCGCCCCGGGACTACACACGCAGATACG. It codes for CASSRPGTTHADT. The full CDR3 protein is CASSRPGTTHADTQYF.

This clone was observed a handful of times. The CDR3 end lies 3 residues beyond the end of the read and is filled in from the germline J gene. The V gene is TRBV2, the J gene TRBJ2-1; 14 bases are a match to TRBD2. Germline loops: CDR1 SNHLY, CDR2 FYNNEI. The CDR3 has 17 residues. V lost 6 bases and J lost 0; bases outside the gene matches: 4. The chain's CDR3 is CASRRTSGGSSYNEQFF. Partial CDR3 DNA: TGTGCCAGCAGGAGGACTAGCGGGGGGAGCTCCTACAATGAG. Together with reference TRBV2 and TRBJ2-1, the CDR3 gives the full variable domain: EPEVTQTPSHQVTQMGQEVILRCVPISNHLYFYWYRQILGQKVEFLVSFYNNEISEKSEIFDDQFSVERPDGSNFTLKIRSTKLEDSAMYFCASRRTSGGSSYNEQFFGPGTRLTVL.

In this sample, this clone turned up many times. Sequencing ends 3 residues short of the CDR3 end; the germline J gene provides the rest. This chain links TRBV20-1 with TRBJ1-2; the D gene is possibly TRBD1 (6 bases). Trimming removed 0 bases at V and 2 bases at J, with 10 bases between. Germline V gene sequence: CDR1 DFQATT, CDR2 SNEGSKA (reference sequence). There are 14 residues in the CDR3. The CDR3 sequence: CSARDLDRNYGYTF. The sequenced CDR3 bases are TGCAGTGCTAGAGATCTCGACAGGAACTATGGC.

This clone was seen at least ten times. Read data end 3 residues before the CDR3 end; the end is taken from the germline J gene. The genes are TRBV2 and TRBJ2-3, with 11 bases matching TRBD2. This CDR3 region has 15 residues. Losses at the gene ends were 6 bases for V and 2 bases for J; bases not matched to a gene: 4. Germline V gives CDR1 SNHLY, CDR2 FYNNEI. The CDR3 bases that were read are TGTGCCAGCAGAGGACTAGCGGGTTCCACAGATACG. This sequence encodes CASRGLAGSTDT. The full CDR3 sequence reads CASRGLAGSTDTQYF.

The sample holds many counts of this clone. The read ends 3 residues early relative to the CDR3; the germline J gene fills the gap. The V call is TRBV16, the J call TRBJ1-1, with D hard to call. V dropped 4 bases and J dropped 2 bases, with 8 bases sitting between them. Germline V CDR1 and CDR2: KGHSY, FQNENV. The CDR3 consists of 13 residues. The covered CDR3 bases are TGTGCCAGCAGCCCACAGTCAAACACTGAA. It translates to CASSPQSNTE. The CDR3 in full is CASSPQSNTEAFF.

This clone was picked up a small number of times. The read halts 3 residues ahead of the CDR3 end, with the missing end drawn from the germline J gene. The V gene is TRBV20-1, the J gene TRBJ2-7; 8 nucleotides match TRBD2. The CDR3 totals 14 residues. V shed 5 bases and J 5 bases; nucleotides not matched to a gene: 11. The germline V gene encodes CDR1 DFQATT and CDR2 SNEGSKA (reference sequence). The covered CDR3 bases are TGCAGTGCTCATTCCGGGACTAGTCGCAACGAG. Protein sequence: CSAHSGTSRNE. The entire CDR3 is CSAHSGTSRNEQYF.

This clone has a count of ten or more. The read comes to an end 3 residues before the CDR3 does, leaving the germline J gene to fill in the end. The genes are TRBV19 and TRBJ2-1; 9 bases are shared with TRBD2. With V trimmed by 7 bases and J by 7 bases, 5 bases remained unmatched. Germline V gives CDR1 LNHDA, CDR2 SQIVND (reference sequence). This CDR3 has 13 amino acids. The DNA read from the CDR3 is TGTGCCAGTACGGGGCTAGCGGGGAATGAG. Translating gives CASTGLAGNE. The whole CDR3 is CASTGLAGNEQFF.

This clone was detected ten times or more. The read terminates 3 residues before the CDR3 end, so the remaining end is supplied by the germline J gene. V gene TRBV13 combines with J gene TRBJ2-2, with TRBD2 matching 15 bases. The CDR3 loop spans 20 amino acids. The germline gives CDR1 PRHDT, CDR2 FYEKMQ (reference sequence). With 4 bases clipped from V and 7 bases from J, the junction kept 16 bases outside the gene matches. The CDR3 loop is CASSSSGLAGGPGLGGELFF. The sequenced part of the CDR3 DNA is TGTGCCAGCAGCTCCTCAGGACTAGCGGGAGGGCCCGGTCTAGGCGGGGAG.

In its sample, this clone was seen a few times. The CDR3 bases that were read are TGTGCCAGCAGCTTGTACAGGGGCCCTAATTCACCC. Amino acids: CASSLYRGPNSP. The complete CDR3 protein is CASSLYRGPNSPLHF. This rearrangement joins TRBV11-2 to TRBJ1-6; 7 bases agree with TRBD1. The read terminates 3 residues before the CDR3 end, so the remaining end is supplied by the germline J gene. The CDR3 consists of 15 residues. The J segment lost 6 bases and the V segment lost 3 bases, leaving 5 bases of the junction unmatched. The germline gives CDR1 SGHAT, CDR2 FQNNGV.

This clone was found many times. The sequenced part of the CDR3 DNA is TGCAGTGCGCGGGAGAGCGGGAGATCAGATACG. As protein: CSARESGRSDT. The CDR3 in full is CSARESGRSDTQYF. The chain employs TRBV20-1 and TRBJ2-3, with 8 bases identical to TRBD2. The missing CDR3 end, 3 residues past where the read stops, is filled in from the germline J gene. In germline, CDR1 is DFQATT, CDR2 SNEGSKA (reference sequence). The CDR3 covers 14 residues. The V gene end was trimmed by 6 bases and the J gene end by 4 bases; junction bases not matched to a gene: 9.

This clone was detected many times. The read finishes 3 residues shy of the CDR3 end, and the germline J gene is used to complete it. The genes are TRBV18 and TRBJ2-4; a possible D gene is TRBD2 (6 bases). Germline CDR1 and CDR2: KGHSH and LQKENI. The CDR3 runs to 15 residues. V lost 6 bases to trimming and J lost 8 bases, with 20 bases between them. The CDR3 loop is CASSPQGGRRDIQYF. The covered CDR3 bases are TGTGCCAGCTCCCCGCAAGGCGGGCGGAGGGACATT.